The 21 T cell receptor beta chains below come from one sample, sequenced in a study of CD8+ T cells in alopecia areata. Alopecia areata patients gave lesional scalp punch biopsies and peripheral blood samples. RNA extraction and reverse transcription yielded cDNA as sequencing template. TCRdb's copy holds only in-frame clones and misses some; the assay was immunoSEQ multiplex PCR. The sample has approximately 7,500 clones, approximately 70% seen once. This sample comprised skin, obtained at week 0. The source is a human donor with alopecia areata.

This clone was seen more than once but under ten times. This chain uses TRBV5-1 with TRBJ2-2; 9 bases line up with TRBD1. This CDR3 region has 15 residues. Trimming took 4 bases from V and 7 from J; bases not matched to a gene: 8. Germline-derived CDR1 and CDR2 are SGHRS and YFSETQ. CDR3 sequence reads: CASSPDRGKNGELFF. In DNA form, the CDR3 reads TGCGCCAGCAGCCCTGACAGGGGGAAGAACGGGGAGCTGTTTTTT.

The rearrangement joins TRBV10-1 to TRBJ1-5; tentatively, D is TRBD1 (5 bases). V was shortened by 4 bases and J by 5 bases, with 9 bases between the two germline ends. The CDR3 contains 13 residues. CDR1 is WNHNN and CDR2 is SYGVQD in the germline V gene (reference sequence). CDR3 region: CASSAGGYQPQHF. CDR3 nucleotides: TGCGCCAGCAGTGCCGGGGGTTATCAGCCCCAGCATTTT.

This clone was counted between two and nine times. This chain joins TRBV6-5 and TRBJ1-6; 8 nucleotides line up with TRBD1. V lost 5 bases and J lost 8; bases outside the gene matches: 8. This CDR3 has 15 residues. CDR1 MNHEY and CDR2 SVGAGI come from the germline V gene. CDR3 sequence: CASSVTGTGDSPLHF. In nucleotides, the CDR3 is TGTGCCAGCAGTGTTACCGGGACAGGCGATTCACCCCTCCACTTT.

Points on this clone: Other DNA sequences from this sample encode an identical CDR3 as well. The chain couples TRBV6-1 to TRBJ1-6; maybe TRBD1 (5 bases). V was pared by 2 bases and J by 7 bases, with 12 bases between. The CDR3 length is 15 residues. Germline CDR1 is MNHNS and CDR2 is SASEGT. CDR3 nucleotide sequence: TGTGCCAGCAGTGAATTTAGACAGTTCAATTCACCCCTCCACTTT. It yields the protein CASSEFRQFNSPLHF.

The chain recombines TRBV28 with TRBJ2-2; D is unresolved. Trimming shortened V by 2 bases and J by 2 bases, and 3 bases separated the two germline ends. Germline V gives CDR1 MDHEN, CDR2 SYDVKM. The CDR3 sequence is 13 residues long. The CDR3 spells CASSLGNTGELFF. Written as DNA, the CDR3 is TGTGCCAGCAGTTTAGGCAACACCGGGGAGCTGTTTTTT.

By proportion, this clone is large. CDR3 nucleotides: TGTGCCAGTAGTATGAGGCGACAGGACTATGGCTACACCTTC. Amino acid sequence: CASSMRRQDYGYTF. V and J are TRBV19 and TRBJ1-2, with D perhaps TRBD1 (6 bases). CDR3 length: 14 residues. Trimming cost V 3 bases and J 3 bases, with 11 bases left between them. Germline V lookup: CDR1 LNHDA, CDR2 SQIVND (reference sequence). Combining the CDR3 with reference TRBV19 and TRBJ1-2 gives the whole variable domain DGGITQSPKYLFRKEGQNVTLSCEQNLNHDAMYWYRQDPGQGLRLIYYSQIVNDFQKGDIAEGYSVSREKKESFPLTVTSAQKNPTAFYLCASSMRRQDYGYTFGSGTRLTVV.

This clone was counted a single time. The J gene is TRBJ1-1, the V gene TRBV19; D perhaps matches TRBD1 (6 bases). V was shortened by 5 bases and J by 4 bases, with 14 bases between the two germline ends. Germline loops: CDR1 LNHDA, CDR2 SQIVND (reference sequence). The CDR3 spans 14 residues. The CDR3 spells CASSAHRVGTEAFF. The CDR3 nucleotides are TGTGCCAGTAGTGCCCACAGGGTCGGCACTGAAGCTTTCTTT.

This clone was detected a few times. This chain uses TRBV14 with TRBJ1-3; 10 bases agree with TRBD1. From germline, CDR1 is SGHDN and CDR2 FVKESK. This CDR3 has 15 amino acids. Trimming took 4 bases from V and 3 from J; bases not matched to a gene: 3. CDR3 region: CASSRQGAFGNTIYF. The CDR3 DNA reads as TGTGCCAGCAGCCGACAGGGGGCTTTTGGAAACACCATATATTTT.

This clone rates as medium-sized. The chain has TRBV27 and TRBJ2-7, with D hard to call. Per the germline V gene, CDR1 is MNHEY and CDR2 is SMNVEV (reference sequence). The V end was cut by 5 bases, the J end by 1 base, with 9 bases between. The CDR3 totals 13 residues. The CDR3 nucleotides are TGTGCCAGCAGTCAAGGGTTATCCTACGAGCAGTACTTC. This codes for CASSQGLSYEQYF.

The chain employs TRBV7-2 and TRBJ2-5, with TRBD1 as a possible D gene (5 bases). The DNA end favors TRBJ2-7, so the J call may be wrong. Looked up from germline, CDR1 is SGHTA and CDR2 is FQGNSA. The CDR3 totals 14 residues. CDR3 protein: CASSLAGNWYEQYF. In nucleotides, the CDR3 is TGTGCCAGCAGCCTCGCAGGGAATTGGTACGAGCAGTACTTC.

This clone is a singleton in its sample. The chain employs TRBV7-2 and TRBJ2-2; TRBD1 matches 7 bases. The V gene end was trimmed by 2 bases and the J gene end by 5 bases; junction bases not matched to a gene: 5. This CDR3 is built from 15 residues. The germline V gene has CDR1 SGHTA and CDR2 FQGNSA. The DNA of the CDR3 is TGTGCCAGCAGCTTATTTCAGGGGGATACCGGGGAGCTGTTTTTT. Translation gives CASSLFQGDTGELFF.

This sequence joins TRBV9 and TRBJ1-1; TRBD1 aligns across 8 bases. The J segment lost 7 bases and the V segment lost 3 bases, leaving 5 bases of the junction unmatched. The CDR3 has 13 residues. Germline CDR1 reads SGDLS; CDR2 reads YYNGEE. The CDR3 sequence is CASSGRGRGEAFF. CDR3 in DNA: TGTGCCAGCAGCGGCAGGGGGCGAGGTGAAGCTTTCTTT.

CDR3 in amino acids: CASSGDRGGRTGELFF. In DNA, the CDR3 is TGCGCCAGCAGTGGGGACAGGGGAGGTCGCACCGGGGAGCTGTTTTTT. The chain joins TRBV10-2 to TRBJ2-2, with TRBD1 identical over 10 bases. The CDR3 runs to 16 residues. The junction had 6 bases not matched to a gene; V was cut back by 4 bases and J by 4 bases. CDR1 is WSHSY, CDR2 SAAADI, per germline.

CDR3 in DNA: TGTGCCAGCAGCTTCTCTACAGGAGAAGATGGCTACACCTTC. Amino acid sequence: CASSFSTGEDGYTF. The V gene is TRBV9, the J gene TRBJ1-2; maybe TRBD1 (5 bases). The CDR3 runs 14 residues. CDR1 is SGDLS, CDR2 YYNGEE, per germline. Between the trimmed V and J ends, which lost 4 bases and 6 bases, there was a span of 16 bases.

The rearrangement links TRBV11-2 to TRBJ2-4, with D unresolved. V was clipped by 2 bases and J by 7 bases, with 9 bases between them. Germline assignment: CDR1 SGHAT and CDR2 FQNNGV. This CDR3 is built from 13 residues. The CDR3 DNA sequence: TGTGCCAGCAGCTTAACAGTTATGAACATTCAGTACTTC. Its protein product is CASSLTVMNIQYF.

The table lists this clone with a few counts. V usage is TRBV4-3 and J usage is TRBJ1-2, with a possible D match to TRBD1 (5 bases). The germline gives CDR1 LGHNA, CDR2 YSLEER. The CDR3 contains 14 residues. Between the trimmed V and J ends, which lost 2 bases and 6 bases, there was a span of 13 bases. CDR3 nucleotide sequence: TGCGCCAGCAGCCAAACGGCAGGGAGGCATGGCTACACCTTC. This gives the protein CASSQTAGRHGYTF.

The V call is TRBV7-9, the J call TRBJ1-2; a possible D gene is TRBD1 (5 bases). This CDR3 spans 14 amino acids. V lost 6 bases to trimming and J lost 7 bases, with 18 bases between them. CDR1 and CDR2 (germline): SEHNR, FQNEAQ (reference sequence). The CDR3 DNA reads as TGTGCCAGCAGGCCTCCAGGGTTGTATGTTGGCTACACCTTC. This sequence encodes CASRPPGLYVGYTF.

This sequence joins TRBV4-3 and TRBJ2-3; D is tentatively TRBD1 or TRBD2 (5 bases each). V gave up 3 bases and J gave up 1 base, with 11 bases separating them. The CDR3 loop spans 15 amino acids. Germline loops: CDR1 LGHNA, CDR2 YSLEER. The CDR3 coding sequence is TGCGCCAGCAGCCATCCGGGACCCCGCACAGATACGCAGTATTTT. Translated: CASSHPGPRTDTQYF.

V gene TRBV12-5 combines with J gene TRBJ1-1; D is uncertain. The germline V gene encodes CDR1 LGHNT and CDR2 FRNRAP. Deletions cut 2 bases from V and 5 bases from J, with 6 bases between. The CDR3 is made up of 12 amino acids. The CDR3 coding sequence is TGTGCTAGTGGTTTGATGGATACTGAAGCTTTCTTT. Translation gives CASGLMDTEAFF.

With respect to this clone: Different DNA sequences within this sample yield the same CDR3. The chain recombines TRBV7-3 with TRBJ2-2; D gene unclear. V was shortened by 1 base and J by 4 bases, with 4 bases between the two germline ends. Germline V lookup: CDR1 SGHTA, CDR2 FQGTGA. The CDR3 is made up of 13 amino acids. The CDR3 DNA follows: TGTGCCAGCAGCTTAATTGGCACCGGGGAGCTGTTTTTT. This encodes CASSLIGTGELFF.

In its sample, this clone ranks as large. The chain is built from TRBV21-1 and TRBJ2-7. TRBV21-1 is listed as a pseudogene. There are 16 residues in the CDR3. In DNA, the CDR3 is TGTGCCAGCAGCAAAGAGGGATTTGAGAGCTCCTACGAGCAGTACTTC. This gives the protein CASSKEGFESSYEQYF.